This T cell receptor (beta chain) was observed in a study of blood T cells in healthy people across ages. In this sample, this clonotype turned up a few times. Its antigen is currently unknown. The study, taken as a whole, reports: It was the long-lived donors that had more naive CD4+ cells and higher diversity than aged donors.

A J-beta primer mix and a sample-barcoded 5' primer were used in a second PCR of about 7 to 12 cycles. CDR3-containing paired-end reads numbering at least 2.5 million came from each sample. TCRdb independently ran MiXCR on the 5' RACE reads; one entry per CDR3 protein. The table records approximately 1,700,000 distinct CDR3 sequences, about two fifths of them present only once. Looked up from germline, CDR1 is MNHEY and CDR2 is SVGEGT. V was clipped by 9 bases and J by 5 bases, with 11 bases between them. This CDR3 contains 12 residues. Sequences were obtained from blood. The chain carries TRBV6-2 or TRBV6-3 and TRBJ2-1; tentatively, D is TRBD1 (5 bases). The clonotype originates from a human donor in good health. The CDR3 DNA reads as TGTGCCAGTGCAGGGAAGAACAATGAGCAGTTCTTC. This gives the protein CASAGKNNEQFF.